Shown below are 14 T cell receptor beta chains from a single sample sequenced in a study of identical twins. MiXCR, run by TCRdb on the 5' RACE reads, gives a single entry per CDR3 protein. The table has hundreds of thousands of distinct CDR3 sequences, more than 20% seen once. Another study also made use of these data, one on T cells expressing NK-cell markers.

Material: CD4+ T cells sorted from blood. The receptor source for this set is a woman aged 18-29 years in good health.

The chain employs TRBV11-3 and TRBJ2-3; TRBD2 matches at 11 bases. The germline V gene has CDR1 SGHNT and CDR2 YENEEA. The CDR3 is 15 amino acids. Trimming took 5 bases from V and 4 from J; bases not matched to a gene: 5. DNA of the CDR3: TGTGCCAGCAGCAGAATAGCGGGGGGGTCAGATACGCAGTATTTT. This encodes CASSRIAGGSDTQYF.

This clonotype was seen more than once but under ten times. This rearrangement joins TRBV4-3 to TRBJ1-5; TRBD1 is a possible D gene (5 bases). Germline V gene sequence: CDR1 LGHNA, CDR2 YSLEER. V lost 0 bases and J 9 bases, leaving 15 bases between the germline ends. The CDR3 loop spans 15 amino acids. DNA for the CDR3: TGCGCCAGCAGCCAAGATGGGGCAGCCCCTCGGCCCCAGCATTTT. Protein sequence: CASSQDGAAPRPQHF.

This clonotype turned up a few times. The genes are TRBV9 and TRBJ2-1, with D possibly being TRBD1 (6 bases). Germline V lookup: CDR1 SGDLS, CDR2 YYNGEE. Trimming pared 3 bases from V and 2 bases from J, leaving 12 bases between. This CDR3 has 15 amino acids. This CDR3 is CASSAGVGPYNEQFF. The CDR3 coding sequence is TGTGCCAGCAGCGCAGGGGTAGGGCCCTACAATGAGCAGTTCTTC.

The gene calls are TRBV2 and TRBJ2-1; 7 bases map to TRBD2. The V segment lost 5 bases and the J segment 7 bases; nucleotides outside the gene matches: 14. The germline V gene has CDR1 SNHLY and CDR2 FYNNEI. The CDR3 is made up of 16 amino acids. The CDR3 DNA follows: TGTGCCAGCAGTTCCGAAAGCGGGACTCCGGGAAATGAGCAGTTCTTC. This gives the protein CASSSESGTPGNEQFF.

This clonotype was seen a handful of times. This rearrangement joins TRBV6-5 to TRBJ1-2; D may be TRBD1 (5 bases). Germline V gene data show CDR1 as MNHEY and CDR2 as SVGAGI. The CDR3 sequence is 12 residues long. Trimming stripped 5 bases from V and 8 bases from J, with 12 bases between. The CDR3 region has the DNA TGTGCCAGCAGTGGCCGGGACGAGGGCTACACCTTC. Translation: CASSGRDEGYTF.

The CDR3 region has the DNA TGTGCCAGCAGCAGAGGAAGGGATTACTCCTACAATGAGCAGTTCTTC. Translating gives CASSRGRDYSYNEQFF. The chain recombines TRBV5-6 with TRBJ2-1; no firm D call. Germline V gene sequence: CDR1 SGHDT, CDR2 YYEEEE. The CDR3 contains 16 residues. Trimming removed 4 bases at V and 0 bases at J, with 14 bases between.

This chain uses TRBV24-1 with TRBJ2-1, with 9 bases aligning to TRBD2. There are 16 residues in the CDR3. V was pared by 3 bases and J by 4 bases, with 6 bases of the junction left unmatched. Germline V CDR1 and CDR2: KGHDR, SFDVKD. CDR3 sequence (DNA): TGTGCCACCAGTGATGGGACTAGCCTCCGTTACAATGAGCAGTTCTTC. Its protein is CATSDGTSLRYNEQFF.

V is TRBV3-1 and J is TRBJ2-7; 8 bases are shared with TRBD2. J gave up 4 bases and V 4 bases, and 6 bases lay outside the gene matches. This CDR3 is 14 amino acids long. Germline V gene data show CDR1 as LGHDT and CDR2 as YNNKEL (reference sequence). The CDR3 DNA is TGTGCCAGCAGCCGCAGCGGGAGTAGGTACGAGCAGTACTTC. This translates into CASSRSGSRYEQYF.

In this sample, this clonotype turned up a few times. The rearrangement uses TRBV12-3 or TRBV12-4 and TRBJ1-6; D is ambiguous. The CDR3 has 15 amino acids. Trimming removed 4 bases from V and 10 bases from J, with 17 bases in between. CDR3 bases: TGTGCCAGCAGTTCGGTCCTTGGAGCGAAGTCACCCCTCCACTTT. As protein: CASSSVLGAKSPLHF.

The rearrangement links TRBV6-6 to TRBJ1-1, with 9 nucleotides matching TRBD1. Germline trimming cut 6 bases from V and 7 bases from J; bases unmatched to any gene: 0. The CDR3 is made up of 11 amino acids. CDR1 MNHNY and CDR2 SVGAGI come from the germline V gene (reference sequence). The CDR3 spells CASRDRGEAFF. As DNA, the CDR3 is TGTGCCAGCAGGGACAGGGGTGAAGCTTTCTTT.

This chain links TRBV2 with TRBJ1-2; D remains ambiguous. From germline, CDR1 is SNHLY and CDR2 FYNNEI. CDR3 length: 12 residues. The V end lost 4 bases, the J end lost 4 bases, and 7 bases lay between the germline ends. The CDR3 protein is CASSGEPYGYTF. CDR3 DNA sequence: TGTGCCAGCAGTGGTGAGCCCTATGGCTACACCTTC.

The chain carries TRBV20-1 and TRBJ2-5, with D maybe TRBD2 (6 bases). Germline V lookup: CDR1 DFQATT, CDR2 SNEGSKA (reference sequence). The CDR3 has 14 amino acids. V lost 4 bases to trimming and J lost 5 bases, with 17 bases between them. Here the CDR3 DNA reads TGCAGTGCTACCTCCGTGGGAGGTAGCGAGACCCAGTACTTC. Residues: CSATSVGGSETQYF.

The sample holds one count of this clonotype. The chain couples TRBV5-1 to TRBJ1-2, with 10 bases fitting TRBD1. CDR3 size: 15 residues. Germline V gives CDR1 SGHRS, CDR2 YFSETQ. V shed 3 bases, J shed 8 bases, and the junction held 10 bases outside the gene matches. The CDR3 loop is CASSWGTGDARGYTF. The CDR3 DNA reads as TGCGCCAGCAGCTGGGGGACAGGGGATGCCAGGGGCTACACCTTC.

This sequence joins TRBV9 and TRBJ2-1; possibly TRBD1 for D (7 bases). V was cut by 3 bases and J by 9 bases, with 25 bases left in between. Germline CDR1 and CDR2: SGDLS and YYNGEE. The CDR3 is made up of 17 amino acids. CDR3 protein: CASSGGSRGAPWGEQFF. CDR3 nucleotide sequence: TGTGCCAGCAGCGGGGGGTCCAGGGGGGCCCCTTGGGGTGAGCAGTTCTTC. Based on the CDR3 plus reference TRBV9 and TRBJ2-1, the full variable domain is DSGVTQTPKHLITATGQRVTLRCSPRSGDLSVYWYQQSLDQGLQFLIQYYNGEERAKGNILERFSAQQFPDLHSELNLSSLELGDSALYFCASSGGSRGAPWGEQFFGPGTRLTVL.